This T cell receptor (beta chain) was obtained from a study of radiation and T cells in renal cell carcinoma. The CDR3 extends over 16 amino acids. Germline trimming cut 3 bases from V and 2 bases from J; bases unmatched to any gene: 4. From germline, CDR1 is KGHSH and CDR2 LQKENI. Time point of the sample: baseline pretreatment blood. Regarding treatment: 15 Gy SBRT to primary tumor, nephrectomy 4 weeks later. Clear cell pathology was present in this patient's renal cell carcinoma. Clones were sequenced by immunoSEQ multiplex PCR, and TCRdb holds only the in-frame ones, with some missing. Seen here are some 150,000 clones, over 65% observed once, and the top ten hold 20% to 25%.

The TCR sequence derives from a woman between 50 and 59 years old with renal cell carcinoma. Sequencing used blood, obtained from a patient whose treatment included radiotherapy and nephrectomy. The chain links TRBV18 to TRBJ2-3; TRBD2 agrees at 11 bases. CDR3 DNA: TGTGCCAGCTCACCTACTAGCGGGGGTACCACAGATACGCAGTATTTT. Protein product: CASSPTSGGTTDTQYF.